What follows are 22 T cell receptor beta chains derived from one specimen sequenced in a study of low-dose radiotherapy and immunotherapy resistance in tumors. Time point specified: before trial treatment. Covering alpha and beta chains, TRAV- and TRBV-specific primers were used for the first-strand cDNA. TCRs underwent 20 PCR cycles of amplification with a constant-region primer and V-primer adapter. MiXCR, run by TCRdb on the reads, gives a single entry per CDR3 protein. The table lists around 79,000 distinct CDR3 sequences, over 15% of them singletons. The source was PBMCs, collected before treatment. These receptors were obtained from a male donor with prostate cancer.

In its sample, this clonotype was seen once. J is TRBJ1-1 and V is TRBV12-3 or TRBV12-4; D not resolved. The CDR3 length is 11 residues. With 1 base removed from V and 8 bases from J, the gap between germline ends came to 5 bases. In nucleotides, the CDR3 is TGTGCCAGCAGTTTAGGTTTAGAAGCTTTCTTT. It specifies CASSLGLEAFF.

There are many counts of this clonotype. The J gene is TRBJ2-7, the V gene TRBV28; D possibly corresponds to TRBD1 (6 bases). The V end lost 5 bases, the J end lost 2 bases, and 19 bases lay between the germline ends. Germline V gene sequence: CDR1 MDHEN, CDR2 SYDVKM. The CDR3 contains 16 residues. In nucleotides, the CDR3 is TGTGCCAGCAGTCGTATTAGGACAGAGAAAACCTACGAGCAGTACTTC. Encoded protein: CASSRIRTEKTYEQYF. The full variable domain, in which reference TRBV28 and TRBJ2-7 provide the parts outside the CDR3, is DVKVTQSSRYLVKRTGEKVFLECVQDMDHENMFWYRQDPGLGLRLIYFSYDVKMKEKGDIPEGYSVSREKKERFSLILESASTNQTSMYLCASSRIRTEKTYEQYFGPGTRLTVT.

This clonotype was seen ten or more times. The rearrangement joins TRBV28 to TRBJ2-5; 9 bases align to TRBD2. The CDR3 is 16 amino acids. Germline CDR1 is MDHEN and CDR2 is SYDVKM. J lost 1 base, V lost 6 bases, and 9 bases had no gene match. Written as DNA, the CDR3 is TGTGCCAGCAGCATAGCGGGAGCGTTGTTCCAAGAGACCCAGTACTTC. This codes for CASSIAGALFQETQYF.

The chain has TRBV6-1 and TRBJ1-2; D unresolved. The V end lost 5 bases, the J end lost 3 bases, and 10 bases lay between the germline ends. CDR1 and CDR2 (germline): MNHNS, SASEGT. The CDR3 consists of 13 residues. CDR3 sequence: CASSFGPDYGYTF. The DNA of the CDR3 is TGTGCCAGCAGTTTCGGTCCCGACTATGGCTACACCTTC.

The table lists this clonotype with many counts. This sequence joins TRBV4-2 and TRBJ1-5; unclear D gene. With 1 base removed from V and 0 bases from J, the gap between germline ends came to 10 bases. Germline V lookup: CDR1 LGHNA, CDR2 YNFKEQ. CDR3 length equals 16 residues. The CDR3 sequence: CASSQVGGDSNQPQHF. The CDR3 nucleotides read TGTGCCAGCAGCCAAGTAGGAGGAGATAGCAATCAGCCCCAGCATTTT.

At least ten counts were recorded for this clonotype. The chain carries TRBV20-1 and TRBJ1-4, with D possibly TRBD1 on 5 matching bases. V was trimmed by 8 bases and J by 5 bases, leaving 18 bases between them. This CDR3 contains 14 residues. Germline CDR1 is DFQATT and CDR2 is SNEGSKA (reference sequence). The DNA for the CDR3 is TGCAGTACCACGGCGGGGCGGGGGAATGAAAAACTGTTTTTT. Amino acids: CSTTAGRGNEKLFF.

This clonotype came up many times. The J gene is TRBJ1-1, the V gene TRBV3-1; D ambiguous. Deletions cut 5 bases from V and 3 bases from J, with 10 bases between. Germline loops: CDR1 LGHDT, CDR2 YNNKEL (reference sequence). This CDR3 has 13 amino acids. This chain's CDR3 is CASSGDGHTEAFF. DNA of the CDR3: TGTGCCAGCAGCGGAGACGGACACACTGAAGCTTTCTTT.

The rearrangement joins TRBV10-3 to TRBJ1-2; D ambiguous. The V and J ends lost 9 bases and 3 bases respectively, with 11 bases between them. The germline CDR1 and CDR2 sequences are ENHRY and SYGVKD. The CDR3 spans 12 residues. The CDR3: CAMSLGDYGYTF. The CDR3, as DNA: TGTGCCATGTCACTCGGGGACTATGGCTACACCTTC.

The chain uses TRBV24-1 and TRBJ2-3, with 11 bases lining up with TRBD1. J was trimmed by 5 bases and V by 7 bases; bases with no gene match: 7. This CDR3 has 15 amino acids. The germline CDR1 and CDR2 sequences are KGHDR and SFDVKD. The CDR3 nucleotides are TGTGCCACCAGGGTGGACAGGGGGCAAAGAGATACGCAGTATTTT. As protein: CATRVDRGQRDTQYF.

Worth noting for this clonotype: The junction departs from the called germline gene at one end, perhaps through a read error. The chain recombines TRBV9 with TRBJ2-3, with D possibly being TRBD2 (5 bases). The CDR3 loop spans 16 amino acids. CDR1 and CDR2 from the germline V gene are SGDLS and YYNGEE. The CDR3 nucleotides are TGTGCCGGCAGCGTAGCTGTCGTGAGGGCCTTAGATACGCAGTATTTT. The encoded protein is CAGSVAVVRALDTQYF.

The genes are TRBV5-8 and TRBJ1-1; 8 nucleotides agree with TRBD1. The length of the CDR3 is 16 residues. The germline gives CDR1 SGHTS, CDR2 YDEGEE. V lost 4 bases, J lost 1 base, and 9 bases stayed unmatched. The CDR3 bases are TGTGCCAGCAGCCGACAGGGGCTCGGTCAGAACACTGAAGCTTTCTTT. This encodes CASSRQGLGQNTEAFF.

This clonotype was seen once. A much more abundant neighbour one base away suggests this may be a read error. The CDR3 spells CASSARGSNTGELFF. In DNA form, the CDR3 reads TGTGCCAGCAGCGCCCGGGGCAGCAACACCGGGGAGCTGTTTTTT. The rearrangement uses TRBV11-2 and TRBJ2-2; D may be TRBD1 or TRBD2 (5 bases each). V shed 5 bases and J shed 2 bases, with 12 bases lying between them. Germline CDR1 and CDR2: SGHAT and FQNNGV. The CDR3 contains 15 residues.

Ten or more counts support this clonotype. CDR3 amino acids: CASSESSGYHEQYF. CDR3 DNA: TGCGCCAGCAGTGAGTCTTCAGGGTACCACGAGCAGTACTTC. J is TRBJ2-7 and V is TRBV10-2, with TRBD1 as a possible D gene (5 bases). Trimming removed 0 bases at V and 5 bases at J, with 11 bases between. CDR3 size: 14 residues. CDR1 is WSHSY, CDR2 SAAADI, per germline.

Many counts were recorded for this clonotype. The chain recombines TRBV14 with TRBJ1-1; D unresolved. CDR3 length: 13 residues. The germline gives CDR1 SGHDN, CDR2 FVKESK. Trimming pared 1 base from V and 7 bases from J, leaving 10 bases between. DNA for the CDR3: TGTGCCAGCAGCCAAGTCACCAGAAGTGAAGCTTTCTTT. Protein sequence: CASSQVTRSEAFF.

The genes are TRBV9 and TRBJ2-1, with 10 bases fitting TRBD1. V trimming: 3 bases; J trimming: 8 bases; junction bases outside the gene matches: 14. CDR3 length: 17 amino acids. Germline CDR1 SGDLS, CDR2 YYNGEE. CDR3 loop: CASSGDSGTGVYDEQFF. The CDR3 bases are TGTGCCAGCAGCGGGGACTCCGGGACAGGGGTATATGATGAGCAGTTCTTC.

Concerning this clonotype: Being one base from a much bigger clone, this may be a read error. The chain has TRBV19 and TRBJ2-7; TRBD1 aligns across 8 bases. The germline V gene has CDR1 LNHDA and CDR2 SQIVND (reference sequence). The CDR3 has 16 residues. V dropped 1 base and J dropped 2; count of bases not matched to a gene: 7. CDR3 sequence (DNA): TGTGCCAGTAGTATAGCCCGGACAGGGAGCCCCTACGAGCAGTACTTC. Translated: CASSIARTGSPYEQYF.

This clonotype came up once. One end of the junction is discordant with germline, which a read error may explain. The genes are TRBV6-8 and TRBJ1-1; D ambiguous. CDR1 and CDR2 from the germline V gene are MNHGY and SAAAGT. The length of the CDR3 is 16 residues. The CDR3 spells CASSYSTAAVRSEASF. The DNA for the CDR3 is TGTGCCAGCAGTTACTCGACTGCAGCCGTTAGGTCTGAAGCTTCCTTC.

This clonotype was recorded many times. The chain recombines TRBV4-1 with TRBJ2-3; 14 nucleotides line up with TRBD2. V was pared by 5 bases and J by 4 bases, with 20 bases of the junction left unmatched. From germline, CDR1 is MGHRA and CDR2 YSYEKL. CDR3 length equals 21 residues. The CDR3 protein is CASSNPGRGLAGATVSDTQYF. The CDR3 DNA sequence: TGCGCCAGCAGCAACCCAGGGCGGGGACTAGCGGGAGCTACAGTCTCAGATACGCAGTATTTT.

There are many counts of this clonotype. The V gene is TRBV3-1, the J gene TRBJ1-4, with D possibly TRBD1 on 5 matching bases. The length of the CDR3 is 16 residues. The V end lost 0 bases, the J end lost 0 bases, and 8 bases lay between the germline ends. CDR1 is LGHDT and CDR2 is YNNKEL in the germline V gene (reference sequence). As DNA, the CDR3 is TGTGCCAGCAGCCAAGATTGGGGGGCAACTAATGAAAAACTGTTTTTT. It is translated as CASSQDWGATNEKLFF.

This clonotype was seen many times. The chain combines TRBV2 with TRBJ1-2, with D unresolved. The CDR3 extends over 12 amino acids. The germline V and J ends were trimmed by 7 bases and 7 bases, with 13 bases remaining between them. The germline V gene encodes CDR1 SNHLY and CDR2 FYNNEI. CDR3 in amino acids: CASTDFTAGYTF. The DNA for the CDR3 is TGTGCCAGCACTGATTTTACGGCTGGCTACACCTTC. The complete variable domain, with remaining parts taken from reference TRBV2 and TRBJ1-2, reads EPEVTQTPSHQVTQMGQEVILRCVPISNHLYFYWYRQILGQKVEFLVSFYNNEISEKSEIFDDQFSVERPDGSNFTLKIRSTKLEDSAMYFCASTDFTAGYTFGSGTRLTVV.

This clonotype was counted at least ten times. One end of the junction does not line up with germline, which may come from a read error. This chain links TRBV2 with TRBJ2-1; the match to TRBD2 covers 7 bases. The V gene's germline CDR1 is SNHLY and CDR2 FYNNEI. This CDR3 is 15 amino acids long. This CDR3 reads CASSQAGPGLNEQFF. DNA for the CDR3: TGTGCCAGCAGTCAAGCGGGGCCGGGACTCAATGAGCAGTTCTTC.

This clonotype was seen many times. The gene calls are TRBV7-2 and TRBJ2-1; 7 bases are a match to TRBD2. V was clipped by 1 base and J by 3 bases; unmatched bases: 6. This CDR3 is 16 amino acids long. Looked up from germline, CDR1 is SGHTA and CDR2 is FQGNSA. The CDR3 reads CASSLVRLAVYNEQFF. In nucleotides, the CDR3 is TGTGCCAGCAGCTTAGTTCGTCTAGCGGTCTACAATGAGCAGTTCTTC. The full variable domain, with the rest looked up from reference TRBV7-2 and TRBJ2-1, is GAGVSQSPSNKVTEKGKDVELRCDPISGHTALYWYRQSLGQGLEFLIYFQGNSAPDKSGLPSDRFSAERTGGSVSTLTIQRTQQEDSAVYLCASSLVRLAVYNEQFFGPGTRLTVL.